Listed here are 2 T cell receptor beta chains from one sample, sequenced in a study of blood T cell repertoires in COVID-19 (dated by TCRdb to the early 2020s). Library creation used the immunoSEQ multiplex PCR assay. TCRdb re-hosts the immuneACCESS table, in-frame sequences only. Its copies lack some clones; in the studies checked, an unresolved V gene accounts for under half of them, and the cause for the rest is not known. Counted in this sample were 150,000 or so clones; 65% to 85% of them appeared once. The ten most abundant clones make up less than 4.5% of the sample. Sequencing was performed on PBMCs or T cells enriched from blood (not recorded which). Source of these receptors: a woman in her 50s in a cohort exposed to, infected with or recovered from COVID-19 (not recorded which).

The chain links TRBV30 to TRBJ1-4; TRBD1 is a possible D gene (6 bases). V was trimmed by 4 bases and J by 6 bases, leaving 9 bases between them. Germline-derived CDR1 and CDR2 are GTSNPN and SVGIG (reference sequence). The CDR3 covers 12 residues. The CDR3 DNA follows: TGTGCCTGGATGGCAGGGGATGAAAAACTGTTTTTT. Amino acid sequence: CAWMAGDEKLFF.

The chain employs TRBV7-2 and TRBJ2-1; 13 positions agree with TRBD2. Germline CDR1 reads SGHTA; CDR2 reads FQGNSA. The V and J ends lost 4 bases and 6 bases, in that order; junction bases with no gene match: 3. The CDR3 has 15 amino acids. CDR3 protein: CASSSGLAGVNEQFF. The CDR3 DNA reads as TGTGCCAGCAGCTCCGGACTAGCGGGGGTCAATGAGCAGTTCTTC. Supplemented by reference TRBV7-2 and TRBJ2-1, the full variable domain reads GAGVSQSPSNKVTEKGKDVELRCDPISGHTALYWYRQSLGQGLEFLIYFQGNSAPDKSGLPSDRFSAERTGGSVSTLTIQRTQQEDSAVYLCASSSGLAGVNEQFFGPGTRLTVL.